This T cell receptor beta chain came from a study of OX40 agonist ivuxolimab in advanced cancers. Study background: Six ivuxolimab dose levels, 0.01 to 10 mg/kg, were given intravenously every 2 weeks.

Remarks on this clone: Its antigen is as yet unknown.

Whole-study results and caveats: Fewer expanded clones were found on average in CD4+ than in CD8+ T cells.

The CDR3 totals 17 residues. Trimming at V came to 5 bases and at J to 10 bases, leaving 14 bases not matched to a gene. The germline V gene encodes CDR1 SGHTA and CDR2 FQGNSA. Sequenced by immunoSEQ multiplex PCR; TCRdb stores in-frame clones only, minus some. The data contain 40,000 to 60,000 clones, about 86% of them singletons. This rearrangement joins TRBV7-2 to TRBJ1-4; 12 nucleotides agree with TRBD1. The specimen comprised CD4+ or CD8+ T cells sorted from blood, sampled in a trial of the OX40 agonist ivuxolimab. This receptor was obtained from an adult with an advanced solid tumor such as melanoma, head and neck, liver or kidney cancer. CDR3 in DNA: TGTGCCAGCAGCCCAGAGGATTGGGACAGGGGGCGAGGAAAACTGTTTTTT. Residues: CASSPEDWDRGRGKLFF.